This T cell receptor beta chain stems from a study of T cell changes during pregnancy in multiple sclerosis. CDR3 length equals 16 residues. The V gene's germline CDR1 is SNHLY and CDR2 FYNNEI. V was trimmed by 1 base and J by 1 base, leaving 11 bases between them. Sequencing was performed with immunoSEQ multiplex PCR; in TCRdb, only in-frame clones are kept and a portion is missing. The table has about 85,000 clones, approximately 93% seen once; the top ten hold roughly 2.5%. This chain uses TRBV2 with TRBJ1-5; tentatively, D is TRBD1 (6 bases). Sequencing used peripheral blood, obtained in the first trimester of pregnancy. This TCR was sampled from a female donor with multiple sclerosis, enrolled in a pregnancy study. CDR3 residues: CASSEGRGRSNQPQHF. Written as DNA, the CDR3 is TGTGCCAGCAGTGAAGGCAGGGGAAGGAGCAATCAGCCCCAGCATTTT. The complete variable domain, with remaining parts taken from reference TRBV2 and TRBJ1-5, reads EPEVTQTPSHQVTQMGQEVILRCVPISNHLYFYWYRQILGQKVEFLVSFYNNEISEKSEIFDDQFSVERPDGSNFTLKIRSTKLEDSAMYFCASSEGRGRSNQPQHFGDGTRLSIL.